This is a list of T cell receptor beta chains from one sample in a study of PD-1 blockade in classical Hodgkin lymphoma. Measured with immunoSEQ multiplex PCR; TCRdb has only the in-frame clones, and not every one. The top ten clones hold about 8.1% of a sample with tens of thousands of clones, 87% of them seen once. The sequenced sample was peripheral blood mononuclear cells (PBMCs), obtained before the fourth cycle of nivolumab. These receptors all come from a human donor with classical Hodgkin lymphoma. Each CDR3 is given with its conserved first and last residue. The D gene is left open where the match is weak.

J gene: TRBJ2-7
V gene: TRBV4-1
D gene: TRBD2
CDR3 DNA: TGCGCCAGCAGCCAAGACTCTAGCGGGGTAGGGTACGAGCAGTACTTC
CDR3 protein: CASSQDSSGVGYEQYF

J gene: TRBJ2-7
V gene: TRBV5-1
D gene: TRBD2
CDR3 DNA: TGCGCCAGCAGCTTTAGCGGGGAGAGTGCCGTCGAGCAGTACTTC
CDR3 protein: CASSFSGESAVEQYF

J gene: TRBJ1-2
V gene: TRBV15
D gene: -
CDR3 DNA: TGTGCCACCAGCAGAGCAGGAGGGGGTAACTATGGCTACACCTTC
CDR3 protein: CATSRAGGGNYGYTF

J gene: TRBJ2-2
V gene: TRBV5-1
D gene: TRBD1
CDR3 DNA: TGCGCCAGCAGGGGAACGACAGGGGACACCGGGGAGCTGTTTTTT
CDR3 protein: CASRGTTGDTGELFF

J gene: TRBJ2-7
V gene: TRBV7-3
D gene: -
CDR3 DNA: TGTGCCAGCAGCTCCGGGATTTCGGGCTCCTACGAGCAGTACTTC
CDR3 protein: CASSSGISGSYEQYF

J gene: TRBJ2-5
V gene: TRBV6-5
D gene: TRBD2
CDR3 DNA: TGTGCCAGCAGTTCATCCGGGACTAGGGGGGAGACCCAGTACTTC
CDR3 protein: CASSSSGTRGETQYF

J gene: TRBJ2-2
V gene: TRBV19
D gene: -
CDR3 DNA: TGTGCTACAACAAGGGACCCGCCGACCGGGGAGCTGTTTTTT
CDR3 protein: CATTRDPPTGELFF

J gene: TRBJ1-5
V gene: TRBV7-8
D gene: TRBD1
CDR3 DNA: TGTGCCAGCAGCTTAATCAGGGGGCAGGATCAGCCCCAGCATTTT
CDR3 protein: CASSLIRGQDQPQHF

J gene: TRBJ1-5
V gene: TRBV7-8
D gene: TRBD1
CDR3 DNA: TGTGCCAGCAGCTTATTCGAGGGGGCGAGCAATCAGCCCCAGCATTTT
CDR3 protein: CASSLFEGASNQPQHF

J gene: TRBJ1-6
V gene: TRBV11-3
D gene: -
CDR3 DNA: TGTGCCAGCAGCCGGGAGAGAAATTCACCCCTCCACTTT
CDR3 protein: CASSRERNSPLHF

J gene: TRBJ1-4
V gene: TRBV28
D gene: TRBD1
CDR3 DNA: TGTGCCAGCAGGACAGGGGGCTGGGAAAAACTGTTTTTT
CDR3 protein: CASRTGGWEKLFF

J gene: TRBJ2-3
V gene: TRBV19
D gene: -
CDR3 DNA: TGTGCCAGTAGTTATGGGGTGGGAGATACGCAGTATTTT
CDR3 protein: CASSYGVGDTQYF

J gene: TRBJ2-2
V gene: TRBV2
D gene: TRBD2
CDR3 DNA: TGTGCCAGCAGTGAGTTGGGAGGCGGGGGGACCTCCGGGGAGCTGTTTTTT
CDR3 protein: CASSELGGGGTSGELFF

J gene: TRBJ2-7
V gene: TRBV11-2
D gene: -
CDR3 DNA: TGTGCCAGCAGCGTGGAGCAGTCCTACGAGCAGTACTTC
CDR3 protein: CASSVEQSYEQYF